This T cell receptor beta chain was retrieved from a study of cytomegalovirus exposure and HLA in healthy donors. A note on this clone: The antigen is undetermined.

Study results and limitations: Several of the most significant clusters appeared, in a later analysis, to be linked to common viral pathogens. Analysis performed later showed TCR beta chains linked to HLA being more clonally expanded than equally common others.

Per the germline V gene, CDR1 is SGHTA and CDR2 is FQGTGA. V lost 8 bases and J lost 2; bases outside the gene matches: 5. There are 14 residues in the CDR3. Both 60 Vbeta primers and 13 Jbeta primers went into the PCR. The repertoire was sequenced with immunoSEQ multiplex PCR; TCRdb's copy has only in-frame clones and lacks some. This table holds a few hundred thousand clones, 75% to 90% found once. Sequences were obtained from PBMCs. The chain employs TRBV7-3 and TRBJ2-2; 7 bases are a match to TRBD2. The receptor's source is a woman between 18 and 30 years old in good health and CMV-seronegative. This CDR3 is CASELAYNTGELFF. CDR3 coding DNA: TGTGCCAGCGAACTAGCGTACAACACCGGGGAGCTGTTTTTT. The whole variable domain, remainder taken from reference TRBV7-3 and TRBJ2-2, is GAGVSQTPSNKVTEKGKYVELRCDPISGHTALYWYRQSLGQGPEFLIYFQGTGAADDSGLPNDRFFAVRPEGSVSTLKIQRTERGDSAVYLCASELAYNTGELFFGEGSRLTVL.